This T cell receptor beta chain emerged from a study of CD8+CD57+ T cells in acquired aplastic anemia. Turning to the study itself: The sorted CD4+ and CD8+ cells yielded an average roughly 3 ug of DNA. Whole-study findings and limits: The number of CD8+ CDR3 sequences shared by patients and controls was fewer than 35.

Looked up from germline, CDR1 is LGHNA and CDR2 is YSLEER. The CDR3 is made up of 16 amino acids. J was trimmed by 4 bases and V by 0 bases; bases with no gene match: 5. Selection for sequencing was limited to patients who had shown CD8+CD57+ cell expansion by flow cytometry. Severe acquired aplastic anemia was the diagnosis recorded for all patients. Blood came from patients not yet given any therapy. Profiling that covered TCR beta VDJ and CDR3 relied on genomic DNA as its template. Each CDR3 protein gets one entry after TCRdb re-called the reads with MiXCR. The table lists approximately 150,000 distinct CDR3 sequences, around 75% of them singletons, with around 45% in the top ten. This clonotype was counted at least ten times. What it binds is unknown.

This sequence originates from a human donor with aplastic anemia. J is TRBJ2-3 and V is TRBV4-3; TRBD2 matches 9 bases. Sequences were obtained from sorted CD4+, CD8+, or CD8+CD57+ T cells (not recorded which) from PBMCs. CDR3 sequence (DNA): TGCGCCAGCAGCCAAGAATTGGCGGGGGGGGCAGATACGCAGTATTTT. Translated: CASSQELAGGADTQYF.